The 29 T cell receptor beta chains reported below all come from one sample, sequenced in a study of blood T cell repertoires in COVID-19. Assay used: immunoSEQ multiplex PCR; TCRdb lists only in-frame clones, some missing. This table holds 70,000 to 95,000 clones, 75% to 90% found once. The specimen sequenced was peripheral blood. These receptors all come from a woman aged 80 or over with active COVID-19.

The V and J genes are TRBV6-4 and TRBJ2-7, with TRBD1 identical over 8 bases. CDR3 length: 15 amino acids. After removal of 0 bases from V and 6 bases from J, the junction contained 7 bases not matched to a gene. In germline, CDR1 is MRHNA, CDR2 SNTAGT. CDR3 region: CASSDSGQGACEQYF. In DNA form, the CDR3 reads TGTGCCAGCAGTGACTCTGGCCAGGGGGCATGCGAGCAGTACTTC.

This chain uses TRBV25-1 with TRBJ1-3, with no clear D. With 6 bases removed from V and 6 bases from J, the gap between germline ends came to 6 bases. From germline, CDR1 is MGHDK and CDR2 SYGVNS. This CDR3 is built from 11 residues. This CDR3 reads CASSYTNTIYF. The CDR3 region has the DNA TGTGCCAGCAGCTATACAAACACCATATATTTT.

The chain uses TRBV6-2 or TRBV6-3 and TRBJ2-2, with 10 nucleotides matching TRBD2. Trimming cost V 7 bases and J 6 bases; bases outside gene matches: 5. The CDR3 runs to 14 residues. CDR1 is MNHEY and CDR2 is SVGEGT in the germline V gene. The CDR3 loop reads CASIPSGRAGELFF. As DNA, the CDR3 is TGTGCCAGCATCCCTAGCGGGAGAGCCGGGGAGCTGTTTTTT.

The chain recombines TRBV9 with TRBJ2-2; D not certain. Deletions cut 2 bases from V and 7 bases from J, with 6 bases between. Germline V gene lookup returns CDR1 SGDLS and CDR2 YYNGEE. This CDR3 contains 12 residues. The CDR3 nucleotides read TGTGCCAGCAGCGTTTCGGGCGGGGAGCTGTTTTTT. This encodes CASSVSGGELFF.

V gene TRBV2 combines with J gene TRBJ1-1, with D perhaps TRBD1 (5 bases). Per germline, CDR1 SNHLY and CDR2 FYNNEI. The V and J ends lost 4 bases and 1 base respectively, with 10 bases between them. This CDR3 has 14 residues. CDR3 loop: CASSAGQGNTEAFF. The CDR3 nucleotides are TGTGCCAGCAGTGCCGGACAAGGGAACACTGAAGCTTTCTTT.

The J gene is TRBJ2-1, the V gene TRBV4-3; 13 bases map to TRBD2. Germline V lookup: CDR1 LGHNA, CDR2 YSLEER. The CDR3 loop spans 20 amino acids. V dropped 0 bases and J dropped 1; count of bases not matched to a gene: 9. The CDR3 nucleotides are TGCGCCAGCAGCCAAGATGGGATTTCGGGACTAGCGGGGTCCTACAATGAGCAGTTCTTC. As protein: CASSQDGISGLAGSYNEQFF.

The genes are TRBV27 and TRBJ1-6, with 7 bases matching TRBD1. Germline loops: CDR1 MNHEY, CDR2 SMNVEV (reference sequence). The trim removed 6 bases at V and 7 bases at J, leaving 12 bases unmatched. This CDR3 is 16 amino acids long. Here the CDR3 DNA reads TGTGCCAGCAGCCCAGTACCGGGACAGAGAAATTCACCCCTCCACTTT. Amino acid sequence: CASSPVPGQRNSPLHF.

J is TRBJ2-1 and V is TRBV3-1 (or the pseudogene TRBV3-2); the match to TRBD2 covers 8 bases. The CDR3 has 16 residues. Germline trimming cut 3 bases from V and 4 bases from J; bases unmatched to any gene: 8. Per the germline V gene, CDR1 is LGHDT and CDR2 is YNNKEL (reference sequence). The CDR3 region has the DNA TGTGCCAGCAGCCAGGGACTGACTAGCGTATACAATGAGCAGTTCTTC. The encoded protein is CASSQGLTSVYNEQFF.

V is TRBV7-9 and J is TRBJ2-7; D call uncertain. There are 16 residues in the CDR3. The germline V gene has CDR1 SEHNR and CDR2 FQNEAQ (reference sequence). V was trimmed by 5 bases and J by 0 bases, leaving 17 bases between them. CDR3 in amino acids: CASSPGYSRSSYEQYF. In nucleotides, the CDR3 is TGTGCCAGCAGCCCCGGCTATAGCCGAAGCTCCTACGAGCAGTACTTC.

V gene TRBV4-3 combines with J gene TRBJ2-2; the match to TRBD2 covers 10 bases. The CDR3 extends over 18 amino acids. CDR1 is LGHNA, CDR2 YSLEER, per germline. J was trimmed by 5 bases and V by 1 base; bases with no gene match: 10. CDR3 sequence (DNA): TGCGCCAGCAGCCAAGGGCTAGCGGGAGATCAGGATACCGGGGAGCTGTTTTTT. It specifies CASSQGLAGDQDTGELFF.

This chain links TRBV7-3 with TRBJ2-2, with TRBD2 matching over 11 bases. V lost 5 bases, J lost 1 base, and 3 bases stayed unmatched. Germline assignment: CDR1 SGHTA and CDR2 FQGTGA. The length of the CDR3 is 16 residues. The CDR3 DNA is TGTGCCAGCAGCCCCGGACTAGCGGGGAACACCGGGGAGCTGTTTTTT. It specifies CASSPGLAGNTGELFF.

V is TRBV18 and J is TRBJ2-1; TRBD2 aligns across 10 bases. Germline trimming cut 5 bases from V and 2 bases from J; bases unmatched to any gene: 3. This CDR3 is 15 amino acids long. Germline-derived CDR1 and CDR2 are KGHSH and LQKENI. The CDR3 nucleotides read TGTGCCAGCTCAGCACTAGCGGGGACCTACAATGAGCAGTTCTTC. Its protein is CASSALAGTYNEQFF.

This clone has a single count. This chain uses TRBV16 with TRBJ1-5; D remains unclear. The CDR3 is made up of 14 amino acids. Germline V gene data show CDR1 as KGHSY and CDR2 as FQNENV. The ends were cut back, 0 bases at V and 7 bases at J, with 10 bases in the middle. The CDR3 bases are TGTGCCAGCAGCCAATCGAGATCCGGGCAGCCCCAGCATTTT. It translates to CASSQSRSGQPQHF.

The V and J genes are TRBV2 and TRBJ2-7, with 12 bases fitting TRBD1. The CDR3 runs to 13 residues. Trimming at V came to 10 bases and at J to 6 bases, leaving 7 bases not matched to a gene. Germline CDR1 is SNHLY and CDR2 is FYNNEI. CDR3 amino acids: CATSGQGAVEQYF. The CDR3 region has the DNA TGTGCCACCTCGGGACAGGGGGCGGTCGAGCAGTACTTC.

This clone was detected once. The J gene is TRBJ1-2, the V gene TRBV19; 11 bases fit TRBD1. Germline CDR1 is LNHDA and CDR2 is SQIVND (reference sequence). CDR3 size: 14 residues. The junction had 7 bases not matched to a gene; V was cut back by 6 bases and J by 7 bases. The CDR3 DNA sequence: TGTGCCAGTAGCAGGACAGGGGGCATGGTTGGCTACACCTTC. As protein: CASSRTGGMVGYTF.

The J gene is TRBJ2-2, the V gene TRBV18, with D tentatively TRBD2 (5 bases). V was shortened by 8 bases and J by 1 base, with 14 bases between the two germline ends. This CDR3 is 15 amino acids long. In germline, CDR1 is KGHSH, CDR2 LQKENI. CDR3 DNA: TGTGCCAGCCAATTACCGGGAAGGAACACCGGGGAGCTGTTTTTT. Its translation is CASQLPGRNTGELFF.

The chain has TRBV12-3 or TRBV12-4 and TRBJ2-5; 10 positions match TRBD2. The CDR3 is made up of 13 amino acids. V lost 6 bases and J lost 5; bases outside the gene matches: 3. CDR3 nucleotides: TGTGCCAGCAGGCTAGCGGGAGTGGAGACCCAGTACTTC. Protein: CASRLAGVETQYF.

The genes are TRBV3-1 (or the pseudogene TRBV3-2) and TRBJ1-2, with a tentative D call TRBD1 (6 bases). The CDR3 extends over 15 amino acids. Germline V gene sequence: CDR1 LGHDT, CDR2 YNNKEL (reference sequence). The V gene lost 8 bases and the J gene lost 5 bases, with 21 bases spanning the gap. The CDR3 spells CASRGAGRSQYGYTF. CDR3 DNA: TGTGCCAGCCGGGGGGCGGGCCGTTCTCAATATGGCTACACCTTC.

This clone was detected only once. The V and J genes are TRBV27 and TRBJ2-1; 13 bases match TRBD2. Trimming took 0 bases from V and 0 from J; bases not matched to a gene: 2. CDR1 is MNHEY, CDR2 SMNVEV, per germline (reference sequence). This CDR3 comprises 18 residues. The CDR3 loop reads CASSLSRTSGSSYNEQFF. CDR3 coding DNA: TGTGCCAGCAGTTTATCCCGGACTAGCGGGAGCTCCTACAATGAGCAGTTCTTC.

The chain recombines TRBV6-2 or TRBV6-3 with TRBJ2-1, with 7 bases fitting TRBD1. The CDR3 length is 14 residues. Germline V lookup: CDR1 MNHEY, CDR2 SVGEGT. Trimming took 3 bases from V and 6 from J; bases not matched to a gene: 5. CDR3: CASSYDYRGNEQFF. Written as DNA, the CDR3 is TGTGCCAGCAGTTATGACTACAGGGGCAATGAGCAGTTCTTC.

V is TRBV7-9 and J is TRBJ2-1; no definite D call. Germline CDR1 and CDR2: SEHNR and FQNEAQ (reference sequence). With 1 base removed from V and 0 bases from J, the gap between germline ends came to 7 bases. CDR3 length: 15 amino acids. This CDR3 is CASSLGSGSYNEQFF. The CDR3 coding sequence is TGTGCCAGCAGCTTAGGGTCAGGCTCCTACAATGAGCAGTTCTTC.

The chain has TRBV7-3 and TRBJ2-3, with 8 bases fitting TRBD2. From germline, CDR1 is SGHTA and CDR2 FQGTGA. J lost 3 bases, V lost 8 bases, and 16 bases had no gene match. The CDR3 has 17 residues. For the CDR3, the DNA is TGTGCCAGCGCTCTCGGGGCTAGCGGGTATCCGACAGATACGCAGTATTTT. Translation gives CASALGASGYPTDTQYF.

This clone has a single count. The J gene is TRBJ2-7, the V gene TRBV19; TRBD2 aligns across 14 bases. Germline V gene sequence: CDR1 LNHDA, CDR2 SQIVND (reference sequence). Trimming removed 4 bases from V and 5 bases from J; junction bases left unmatched: 7. The CDR3 extends over 16 amino acids. Written as DNA, the CDR3 is TGTGCCAGTAGTAGAGATCAGGGACTAGCGGGAGACGAGCAGTACTTC. Encoded protein: CASSRDQGLAGDEQYF.

V is TRBV5-1 and J is TRBJ2-7; 7 nucleotides align to TRBD2. Germline assignment: CDR1 SGHRS and CDR2 YFSETQ. Trimming cost V 4 bases and J 0 bases; bases outside gene matches: 7. The CDR3 contains 15 residues. This chain's CDR3 is CASSKGLSSSYEQYF. The CDR3 bases are TGCGCCAGCAGCAAGGGACTATCTTCCTCCTACGAGCAGTACTTC.

This rearrangement joins TRBV6-5 to TRBJ2-7; the match to TRBD1 covers 7 bases. J lost 1 base, V lost 8 bases, and 11 bases had no gene match. Germline CDR1 reads MNHEY; CDR2 reads SVGAGI. The CDR3 covers 15 residues. CDR3 nucleotides: TGTGCCAGCGAGAGAACCCCGGGACAGTCCTACGAGCAGTACTTC. Translated, it gives CASERTPGQSYEQYF.

The chain carries TRBV28 and TRBJ2-3, with TRBD1 as a possible D gene (5 bases). The CDR3 runs to 14 residues. Trimming stripped 8 bases from V and 1 base from J, with 13 bases between. Germline CDR1 is MDHEN and CDR2 is SYDVKM. The CDR3 DNA is TGTGCCAGCGGGGCCTTAGGAGGCACAGATACGCAGTATTTT. Its protein is CASGALGGTDTQYF.

The J gene is TRBJ2-5, the V gene TRBV5-6; 10 bases are shared with TRBD1. J was trimmed by 5 bases and V by 0 bases; bases with no gene match: 10. Germline loops: CDR1 SGHDT, CDR2 YYEEEE. CDR3 length: 17 residues. The CDR3 reads CASSLGTGGGSWETQYF. The DNA of the CDR3 is TGTGCCAGCAGCTTGGGGACAGGGGGAGGTAGTTGGGAGACCCAGTACTTC.

The chain recombines TRBV5-4 with TRBJ2-3, with 9 positions matching TRBD1. Germline V gene data show CDR1 as SGHNT and CDR2 as YYREEE (reference sequence). The CDR3 has 16 residues. With 5 bases clipped from V and 2 bases from J, the junction kept 9 bases outside the gene matches. Here the CDR3 reads CASRRAGTGNTDTQYF. The DNA of the CDR3 is TGTGCCAGCAGACGAGCCGGGACAGGGAACACAGATACGCAGTATTTT. Using reference TRBV5-4 and TRBJ2-3 for the parts outside the CDR3, the full variable domain is ETGVTQSPTHLIKTRGQQVTLRCSSQSGHNTVSWYQQALGQGPQFIFQYYREEENGRGNFPPRFSGLQFPNYSSELNVNALELDDSALYLCASRRAGTGNTDTQYFGPGTRLTVL.

The chain couples TRBV7-2 to TRBJ2-3; D not resolved. Germline V gene lookup returns CDR1 SGHTA and CDR2 FQGNSA. Trimming shortened V by 1 base and J by 4 bases, and 6 bases separated the two germline ends. CDR3 length: 13 amino acids. The CDR3 here is CASSLGLADTQYF. CDR3 sequence (DNA): TGTGCCAGCAGCTTAGGGCTAGCAGATACGCAGTATTTT.